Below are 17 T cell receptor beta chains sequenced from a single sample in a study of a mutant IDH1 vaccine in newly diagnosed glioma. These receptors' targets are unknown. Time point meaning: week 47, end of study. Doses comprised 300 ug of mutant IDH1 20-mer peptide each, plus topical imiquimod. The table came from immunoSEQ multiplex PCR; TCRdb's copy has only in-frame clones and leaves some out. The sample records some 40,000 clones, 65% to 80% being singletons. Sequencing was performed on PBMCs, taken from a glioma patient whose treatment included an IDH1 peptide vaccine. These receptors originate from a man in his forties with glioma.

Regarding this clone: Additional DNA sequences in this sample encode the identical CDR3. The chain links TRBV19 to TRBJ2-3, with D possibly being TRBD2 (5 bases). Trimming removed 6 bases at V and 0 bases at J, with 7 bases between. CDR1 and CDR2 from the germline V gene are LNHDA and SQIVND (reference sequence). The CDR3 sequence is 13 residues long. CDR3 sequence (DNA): TGTGCCAGTAGAAGCGGTAGCACAGATACGCAGTATTTT. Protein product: CASRSGSTDTQYF.

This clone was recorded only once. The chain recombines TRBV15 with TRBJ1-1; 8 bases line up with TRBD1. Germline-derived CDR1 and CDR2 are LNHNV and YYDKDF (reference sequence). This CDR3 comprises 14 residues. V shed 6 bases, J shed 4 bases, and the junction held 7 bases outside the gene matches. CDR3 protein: CATSGNRGITEAFF. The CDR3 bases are TGTGCCACCAGTGGTAACAGGGGGATCACTGAAGCTTTCTTT.

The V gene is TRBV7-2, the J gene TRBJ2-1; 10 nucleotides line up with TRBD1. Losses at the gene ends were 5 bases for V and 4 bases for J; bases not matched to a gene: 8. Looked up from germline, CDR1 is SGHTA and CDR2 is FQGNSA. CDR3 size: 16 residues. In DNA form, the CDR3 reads TGTGCCAGCAGCCCCGGGGACAGGGGCTCGTACAATGAGCAGTTCTTC. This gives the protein CASSPGDRGSYNEQFF.

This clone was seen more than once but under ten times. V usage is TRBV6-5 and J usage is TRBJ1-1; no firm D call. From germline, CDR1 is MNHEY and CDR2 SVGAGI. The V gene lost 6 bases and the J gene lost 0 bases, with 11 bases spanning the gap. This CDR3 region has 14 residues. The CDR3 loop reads CASSPGSMNTEAFF. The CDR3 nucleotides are TGTGCCAGCAGCCCGGGGAGTATGAACACTGAAGCTTTCTTT.

The DNA for the CDR3 is TGCGCCAGCAGCCTGCAGGGGGCTGGAAACACCATATATTTT. Its translation: CASSLQGAGNTIYF. The chain has TRBV5-1 and TRBJ1-3; 7 nucleotides match TRBD1. The germline CDR1 and CDR2 sequences are SGHRS and YFSETQ. CDR3 size: 14 residues. With V trimmed by 4 bases and J by 2 bases, 3 bases remained unmatched.

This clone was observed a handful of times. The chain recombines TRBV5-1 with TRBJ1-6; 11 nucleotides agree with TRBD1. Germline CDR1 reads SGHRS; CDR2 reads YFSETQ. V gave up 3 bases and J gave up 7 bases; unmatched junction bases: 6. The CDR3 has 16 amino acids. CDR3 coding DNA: TGCGCCAGCAGCTCCCGGGACAGGGGGAGGAATTCACCCCTCCACTTT. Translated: CASSSRDRGRNSPLHF.

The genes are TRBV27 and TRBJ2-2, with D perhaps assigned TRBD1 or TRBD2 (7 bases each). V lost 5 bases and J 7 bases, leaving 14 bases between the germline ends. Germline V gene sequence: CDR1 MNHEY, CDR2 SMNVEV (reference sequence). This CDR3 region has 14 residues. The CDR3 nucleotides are TGTGCCAGCAGTCGCAGCAGGGGGGGCGGGGAGCTGTTTTTT. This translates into CASSRSRGGGELFF.

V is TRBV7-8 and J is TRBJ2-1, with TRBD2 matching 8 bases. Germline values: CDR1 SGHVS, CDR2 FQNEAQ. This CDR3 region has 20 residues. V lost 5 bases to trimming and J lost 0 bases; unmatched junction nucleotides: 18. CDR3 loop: CASSPTLKREFYSSYNEQFF. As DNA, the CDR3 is TGTGCCAGCAGCCCGACACTTAAGCGGGAGTTTTACAGCTCCTACAATGAGCAGTTCTTC.

CDR3 coding DNA: TGTGCCTGGAGACCCAGGGGGGGGAACGGCTACACCTTC. Residues: CAWRPRGGNGYTF. The genes are TRBV30 and TRBJ1-2, with TRBD1 identical over 7 bases. This CDR3 has 13 residues. V lost 3 bases and J lost 8; bases outside the gene matches: 9. CDR1 is GTSNPN and CDR2 is SVGIG in the germline V gene (reference sequence).

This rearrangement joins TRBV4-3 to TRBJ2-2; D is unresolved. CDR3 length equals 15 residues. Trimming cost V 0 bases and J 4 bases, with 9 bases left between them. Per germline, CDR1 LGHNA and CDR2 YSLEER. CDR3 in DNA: TGCGCCAGCAGCCAAGAGGGTTATTTCACCGGGGAGCTGTTTTTT. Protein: CASSQEGYFTGELFF.

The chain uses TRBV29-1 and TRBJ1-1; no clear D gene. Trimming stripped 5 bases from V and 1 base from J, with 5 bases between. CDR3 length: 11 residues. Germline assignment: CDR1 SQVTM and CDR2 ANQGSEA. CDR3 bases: TGCAGCGTTTCAGAGAACACTGAAGCTTTCTTT. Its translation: CSVSENTEAFF. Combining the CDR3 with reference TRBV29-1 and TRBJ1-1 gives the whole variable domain SAVISQKPSRDICQRGTSLTIQCQVDSQVTMMFWYRQQPGQSLTLIATANQGSEATYESGFVIDKFPISRPNLTFSTLTVSNMSPEDSSIYLCSVSENTEAFFGQGTRLTVV.

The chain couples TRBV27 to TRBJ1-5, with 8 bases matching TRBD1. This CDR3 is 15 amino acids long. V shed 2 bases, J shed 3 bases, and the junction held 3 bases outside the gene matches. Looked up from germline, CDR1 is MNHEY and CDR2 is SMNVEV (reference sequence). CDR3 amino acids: CASSLGGQANQPQHF. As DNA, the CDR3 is TGTGCCAGCAGTTTAGGGGGACAGGCCAATCAGCCCCAGCATTTT.

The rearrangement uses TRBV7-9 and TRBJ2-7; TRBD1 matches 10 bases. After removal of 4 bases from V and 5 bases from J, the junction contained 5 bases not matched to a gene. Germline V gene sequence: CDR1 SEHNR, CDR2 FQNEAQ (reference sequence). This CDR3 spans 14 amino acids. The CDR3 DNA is TGTGCCAGCAGCTACCCGGGACAGGGGCACGAGCAGTACGTC. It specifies CASSYPGQGHEQYV.

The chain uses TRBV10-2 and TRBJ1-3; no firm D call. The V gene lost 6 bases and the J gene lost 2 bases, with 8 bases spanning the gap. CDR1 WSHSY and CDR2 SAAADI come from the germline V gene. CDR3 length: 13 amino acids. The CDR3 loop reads CASSSEPGNTIYF. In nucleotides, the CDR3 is TGCGCCAGCAGCAGCGAACCTGGAAACACCATATATTTT.

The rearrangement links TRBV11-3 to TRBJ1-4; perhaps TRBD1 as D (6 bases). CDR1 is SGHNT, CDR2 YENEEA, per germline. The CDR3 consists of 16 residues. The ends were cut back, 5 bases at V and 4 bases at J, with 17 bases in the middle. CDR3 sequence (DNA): TGTGCCAGCAGCAAAATGCTCGGGGGCAATAATGAAAAACTGTTTTTT. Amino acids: CASSKMLGGNNEKLFF.

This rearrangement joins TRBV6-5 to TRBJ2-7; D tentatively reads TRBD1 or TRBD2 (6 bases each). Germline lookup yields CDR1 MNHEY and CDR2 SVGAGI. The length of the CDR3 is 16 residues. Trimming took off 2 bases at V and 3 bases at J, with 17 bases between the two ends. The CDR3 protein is CASSYPRGRLDYEQYF. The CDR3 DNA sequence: TGTGCCAGCAGTTACCCCCGGGGGCGGTTAGACTACGAGCAGTACTTC.

The CDR3 DNA sequence: TGTGCCAGCAGCTTAGGAGGTCGAGGATACTATGGCTACACCTTC. Its protein is CASSLGGRGYYGYTF. J is TRBJ1-2 and V is TRBV7-2, with no clear D. This CDR3 spans 15 amino acids. The germline gives CDR1 SGHTA, CDR2 FQGNSA. The V end was cut by 1 base, the J end by 3 bases, with 12 bases between.